The 9 T cell receptor beta chains in this list originate from one sample, sequenced in a study of cytomegalovirus exposure and HLA in healthy donors. PCR was performed using 60 Vbeta and 13 Jbeta primers. Here immunoSEQ multiplex PCR was the method, and the copy in TCRdb shows in-frame clones only, minus some. The sample shows about 120,000 clones, approximately 80% of them seen only once. Sequencing was performed on PBMCs. The receptors stem from a woman between 35 and 50 years old in good health and CMV-seropositive.

The chain employs TRBV9 and TRBJ2-7; 12 positions match TRBD1. Germline loops: CDR1 SGDLS, CDR2 YYNGEE. The J segment lost 7 bases and the V segment lost 5 bases, leaving 10 bases of the junction unmatched. The CDR3 runs to 15 residues. The DNA of the CDR3 is TGTGCCAGCAGTGAAGCCGGGACAGGGGGCAATGAGCAGTACTTC. It is translated as CASSEAGTGGNEQYF.

The rearrangement uses TRBV7-3 and TRBJ2-3, with D possibly TRBD2 on 6 matching bases. With 4 bases removed from V and 2 bases from J, the gap between germline ends came to 19 bases. Germline V CDR1 and CDR2: SGHTA, FQGTGA. The CDR3 is 17 residues long. CDR3 region: CASSSFGSGDSTDTQYF. CDR3 sequence (DNA): TGTGCCAGCAGCTCGTTCGGGAGCGGAGACTCCACAGATACGCAGTATTTT.

The chain is built from TRBV18 and TRBJ2-5; D perhaps matches TRBD1 (5 bases). The V end lost 3 bases, the J end lost 11 bases, and 16 bases lay between the germline ends. Per the germline V gene, CDR1 is KGHSH and CDR2 is LQKENI. The CDR3 sequence is 13 residues long. The DNA for the CDR3 is TGTGCCAGCTCACCTCCACAAGGGGCAGCTCAGTACTTC. This codes for CASSPPQGAAQYF.

J is TRBJ2-4 and V is TRBV4-3; 9 nucleotides match TRBD2. The length of the CDR3 is 18 residues. The junction had 6 bases not matched to a gene; V was cut back by 0 bases and J by 0 bases. Germline values: CDR1 LGHNA, CDR2 YSLEER. DNA for the CDR3: TGCGCCAGCAGCCAAGATCTGGGGCGGGAGGGAGCCAAAAACATTCAGTACTTC. Translating it yields CASSQDLGREGAKNIQYF.

This chain uses TRBV7-9 with TRBJ2-1; 7 nucleotides align to TRBD2. Germline V gene data show CDR1 as SEHNR and CDR2 as FQNEAQ (reference sequence). CDR3 length equals 14 residues. V trimming: 0 bases; J trimming: 5 bases; junction bases outside the gene matches: 1. The CDR3 DNA reads as TGTGCCAGCAGCTTAGCGCGGGGGAACAATGAGCAGTTCTTC. It codes for CASSLARGNNEQFF.

The chain combines TRBV30 with TRBJ2-5, with TRBD2 matching over 7 bases. The junction had 5 bases not matched to a gene; V was cut back by 0 bases and J by 7 bases. Per germline, CDR1 GTSNPN and CDR2 SVGIG (reference sequence). There are 13 residues in the CDR3. The CDR3 region is CAWSVAGRGTQYF. The CDR3 nucleotides are TGTGCCTGGAGTGTAGCGGGGAGAGGGACCCAGTACTTC.

The rearrangement links TRBV19 to TRBJ2-5; 14 bases are a match to TRBD2. V gave up 4 bases and J gave up 7 bases; unmatched junction bases: 8. CDR3 length: 16 residues. Per the germline V gene, CDR1 is LNHDA and CDR2 is SQIVND (reference sequence). The CDR3 sequence is CASSTWGLAGDVTQYF. Written as DNA, the CDR3 is TGTGCCAGTAGTACCTGGGGACTAGCGGGAGATGTGACCCAGTACTTC. Full variable domain (rest looked up from reference TRBV19 and TRBJ2-5): DGGITQSPKYLFRKEGQNVTLSCEQNLNHDAMYWYRQDPGQGLRLIYYSQIVNDFQKGDIAEGYSVSREKKESFPLTVTSAQKNPTAFYLCASSTWGLAGDVTQYFGPGTRLLVL.

The V and J genes are TRBV4-3 and TRBJ2-2; D might be TRBD1 (5 bases). Per germline, CDR1 LGHNA and CDR2 YSLEER. The CDR3 length is 13 residues. The germline V and J ends were trimmed by 2 bases and 4 bases, with 5 bases remaining between them. This chain's CDR3 is CASSQRGTGELFF. CDR3 DNA: TGCGCCAGCAGCCAAAGGGGCACCGGGGAGCTGTTTTTT.

There are a few counts of this clone. The chain carries TRBV4-1 and TRBJ2-7; D gene unclear. V was pared by 0 bases and J by 5 bases, with 11 bases between. The CDR3 runs 14 residues. Germline V gene sequence: CDR1 MGHRA, CDR2 YSYEKL. CDR3 protein: CASSQEGRPNEQYF. The CDR3 nucleotides read TGCGCCAGCAGCCAAGAAGGCAGGCCGAACGAGCAGTACTTC.